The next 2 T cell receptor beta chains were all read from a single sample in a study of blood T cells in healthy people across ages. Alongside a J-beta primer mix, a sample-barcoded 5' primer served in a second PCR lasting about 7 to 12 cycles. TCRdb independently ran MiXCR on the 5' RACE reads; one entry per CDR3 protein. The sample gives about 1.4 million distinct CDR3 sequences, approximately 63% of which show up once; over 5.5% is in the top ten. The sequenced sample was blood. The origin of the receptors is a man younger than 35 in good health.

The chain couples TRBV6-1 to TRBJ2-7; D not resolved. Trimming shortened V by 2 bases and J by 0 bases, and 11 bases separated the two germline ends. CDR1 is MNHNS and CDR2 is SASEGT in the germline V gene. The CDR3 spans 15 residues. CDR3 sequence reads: CASSELTVPSYEQYF. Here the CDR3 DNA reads TGTGCCAGCAGTGAACTCACGGTCCCCTCCTACGAGCAGTACTTC.

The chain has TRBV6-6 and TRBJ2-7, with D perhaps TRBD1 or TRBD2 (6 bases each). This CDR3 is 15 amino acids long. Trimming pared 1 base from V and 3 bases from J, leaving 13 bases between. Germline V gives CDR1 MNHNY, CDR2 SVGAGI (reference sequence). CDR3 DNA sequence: TGTGCCAGCAGTTACTGGAACGAGGGGGGCTACGAGCAGTACTTC. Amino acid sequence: CASSYWNEGGYEQYF.